This T cell receptor (beta chain) was sequenced during a study of control samples from healthy donors and cancer patients. Assay used: immunoSEQ multiplex PCR; TCRdb lists only in-frame clones, some missing. The sample has 45,000 to 70,000 clones; 91% are singletons. The sequenced material came from PBMCs. The clonotype was recovered from a man aged 25-45 years with colorectal cancer.

The CDR3 region has the DNA TGTGCTAGTGGCCAGGGGACAGGCCTCTATGGCTACACCTTC. Residues: CASGQGTGLYGYTF. The rearrangement uses TRBV12-5 and TRBJ1-2, with TRBD1 identical over 8 bases. The CDR3 covers 14 residues. V shed 6 bases, J shed 4 bases, and the junction held 7 bases outside the gene matches. Per germline, CDR1 LGHNT and CDR2 FRNRAP.